Included here is one T cell receptor (beta chain) sequence, with context. Its antigen is currently unknown. The source of the sample is a study of cytomegalovirus exposure and HLA in healthy donors. Overall study findings and caveats: In a later analysis, TCR association rates varied by HLA locus: DRB1 most, HLA-C fewest. Rare sequences made up most TCRs, while some public TCRs were found in many donors. When analyzed later, a missense DCLRE1C variant was found to be linked to TCR beta V- and J-gene trimming. The likely explanation for a cluster of highly shared sequence variants was sequencing artifact.

Trimming stripped 7 bases from V and 4 bases from J, with 10 bases between. The germline gives CDR1 MNHNY, CDR2 SVGAGI (reference sequence). The CDR3 has 13 residues. Both 60 Vbeta primers and 13 Jbeta primers went into the PCR. The method was immunoSEQ multiplex PCR; TCRdb's version includes in-frame clones alone and lacks a portion of them. This table has roughly 250,000 clones, 84% appearing once. The source of this sequence is a woman in her thirties or forties in good health and CMV-seropositive. The sample consisted of PBMCs. J is TRBJ2-2 and V is TRBV6-6; no definite D call. The CDR3 sequence: CASTNRATGELFF. CDR3 DNA sequence: TGTGCCAGCACCAACAGAGCCACCGGGGAGCTGTTTTTT.